This T cell receptor beta chain was captured by sequencing in a study of control samples from healthy donors and cancer patients. Profiled with immunoSEQ multiplex PCR; TCRdb holds only in-frame clones, not every one. There are roughly 450,000 clones in the sample; roughly 90% occur only once, and over 5.5% lies in the top ten. The sample taken for sequencing was PBMCs. This sequence originates from a man aged 35-49 years with head and neck cancer.

Written as DNA, the CDR3 is TGTGCCAGTGGGTGGGATCTGAACACTGAAGCTTTCTTT. Protein sequence: CASGWDLNTEAFF. This rearrangement joins TRBV19 to TRBJ1-1; unclear D gene. The length of the CDR3 is 13 residues. V was clipped by 8 bases and J by 0 bases, with 10 bases between them. Germline assignment: CDR1 LNHDA and CDR2 SQIVND (reference sequence).